This T cell receptor beta chain stems from a study of glioma-infiltrating T cells. General observations from the study: Above-expected tissue-blood divergence occurred in all gliomas, most in low-grade ones. CDR3 overlap between tissue and blood was very small.

Amplification of TCR alpha and beta CDR3 regions from RNA used iRepertoire nested multiplex PCR. For one-step reverse transcription and amplification, about 90-400 ng of tissue mRNA or PBMC total RNA was used. TCRdb recomputed calls from the multiplex PCR reads with MiXCR, one row per CDR3 protein. The table includes some 160,000 distinct CDR3 sequences, more than 35% detected once. Germline-derived CDR1 and CDR2 are SGHTA and FQGNSA. The CDR3 is 13 amino acids. Trimming shortened V by 7 bases and J by 6 bases, and 14 bases separated the two germline ends. On this clonotype: Its antigen remains unknown. Just one base apart from a much larger clone, this may be a read error.

The chain links TRBV7-2 to TRBJ2-3; the D is unclear. The specimen sequenced was glioma tissue, nonneoplastic brain tissue, or PBMCs (not recorded which). The TCR was taken from a human donor with low-grade glioma or glioblastoma, undergoing nonglioma brain surgery, or in good health (not recorded which). The CDR3 DNA reads TGTGCCAGCAACGCGCTCAGTGGGGATACGCAGTATTTT. Protein sequence: CASNALSGDTQYF. Using reference TRBV7-2 and TRBJ2-3 for the parts outside the CDR3, the full variable domain is GAGVSQSPSNKVTEKGKDVELRCDPISGHTALYWYRQSLGQGLEFLIYFQGNSAPDKSGLPSDRFSAERTGGSVSTLTIQRTQQEDSAVYLCASNALSGDTQYFGPGTRLTVL.